This TCR beta chain derives from a study of blood T cell repertoires in COVID-19. Germline V gene data show CDR1 as ENHRY and CDR2 as SYGVKD. The V and J ends lost 3 bases and 5 bases, in that order; junction bases with no gene match: 5. This CDR3 is built from 14 residues. The method was immunoSEQ multiplex PCR; TCRdb's version includes in-frame clones alone and lacks a portion of them. The sample holds some 490,000 clones, roughly nine tenths seen once. The gene calls are TRBV10-3 and TRBJ1-2, with 8 bases that match TRBD1. This TCR came from a woman aged 60-70 years who had recovered from COVID-19. The source material was PBMCs or T cells enriched from blood (not recorded which). The CDR3 nucleotides read TGTGCCATCAGTGACTCGACAGGGGCTTATGGCTACACCTTC. Protein sequence: CAISDSTGAYGYTF.